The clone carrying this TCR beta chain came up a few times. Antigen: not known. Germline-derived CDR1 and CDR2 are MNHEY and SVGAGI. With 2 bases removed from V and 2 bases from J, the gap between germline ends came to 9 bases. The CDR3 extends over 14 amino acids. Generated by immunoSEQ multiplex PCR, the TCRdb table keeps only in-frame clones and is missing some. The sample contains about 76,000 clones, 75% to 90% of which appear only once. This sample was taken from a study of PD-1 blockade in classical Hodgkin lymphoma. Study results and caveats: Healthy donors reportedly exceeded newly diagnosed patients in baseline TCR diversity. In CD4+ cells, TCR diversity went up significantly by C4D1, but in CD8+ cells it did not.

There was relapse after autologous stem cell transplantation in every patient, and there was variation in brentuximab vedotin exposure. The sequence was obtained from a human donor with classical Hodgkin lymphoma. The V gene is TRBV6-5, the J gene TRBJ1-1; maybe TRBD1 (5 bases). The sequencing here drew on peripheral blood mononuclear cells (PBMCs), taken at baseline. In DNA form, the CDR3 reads TGTGCCAGCAGTTACGGGGGGGGTAACACTGAAGCTTTCTTT. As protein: CASSYGGGNTEAFF.